What follows are 25 T cell receptor beta chains derived from one specimen sequenced in a study of T cell responses to AZD1222 COVID-19 vaccine. Repertoires were generated with immunoSEQ multiplex PCR, while TCRdb's copy carries only in-frame clones and drops some. The repertoire includes 80,000 to 100,000 clones, roughly 90% of them detected once, and just under 7.5% sits in the top ten. The sequencing here drew on peripheral blood, taken on day 0 of AZD1222 vaccination. These receptors were taken from an adult in good health.

This chain links TRBV5-1 with TRBJ1-3; D gene uncertain. This CDR3 comprises 17 residues. Germline V lookup: CDR1 SGHRS, CDR2 YFSETQ. Trimming took off 0 bases at V and 4 bases at J, with 17 bases between the two ends. Here the CDR3 reads CASSLDSASAWGNTIYF. CDR3 nucleotides: TGCGCCAGCAGCTTGGACAGTGCCTCAGCGTGGGGAAACACCATATATTTT.

The V gene is TRBV7-2, the J gene TRBJ2-7, with D perhaps being TRBD1 or TRBD2 (5 bases each). Deletions cut 3 bases from V and 2 bases from J, with 11 bases between. In germline, CDR1 is SGHTA, CDR2 FQGNSA. The CDR3 runs to 14 residues. CDR3 sequence: CASSFGGETYEQYF. CDR3 coding DNA: TGTGCCAGCAGCTTTGGGGGAGAAACCTACGAGCAGTACTTC.

V gene TRBV28 combines with J gene TRBJ2-1; 12 bases are a match to TRBD2. The CDR3 extends over 15 amino acids. Trimming took 3 bases from V and 7 from J; bases not matched to a gene: 4. In germline, CDR1 is MDHEN, CDR2 SYDVKM. The CDR3 reads CASSFGLAGRNEQFF. In DNA form, the CDR3 reads TGTGCCAGCAGTTTCGGACTAGCGGGGAGGAATGAGCAGTTCTTC.

The CDR3: CASSPRRNYGYTF. In DNA, the CDR3 is TGTGCCAGCAGCCCGCGACGGAACTATGGCTACACCTTC. The chain combines TRBV11-2 with TRBJ1-2; D call uncertain. Germline CDR1 and CDR2: SGHAT and FQNNGV. The CDR3 is 13 residues long. V was shortened by 5 bases and J by 2 bases, with 9 bases between the two germline ends.

This clone was seen only once. The rearrangement joins TRBV28 to TRBJ1-2; 10 bases match TRBD1. The CDR3 contains 15 residues. J gave up 3 bases and V 4 bases, and 5 bases lay outside the gene matches. CDR1 is MDHEN, CDR2 SYDVKM, per germline. The CDR3 region is CASSSPGTGDYGYTF. The CDR3 DNA sequence: TGTGCCAGCAGTTCCCCTGGGACAGGGGACTATGGCTACACCTTC.

This chain joins TRBV29-1 and TRBJ2-7; the match to TRBD1 covers 9 bases. V lost 6 bases, J lost 5 bases, and 2 bases stayed unmatched. CDR3 length: 11 residues. Looked up from germline, CDR1 is SQVTM and CDR2 is ANQGSEA. CDR3 amino acids: CSVDRGNEQYF. The CDR3 DNA reads TGCAGCGTGGACAGGGGTAACGAGCAGTACTTC.

This clone was seen repeatedly, ten times or more. The chain joins TRBV19 to TRBJ1-5; D remains ambiguous. Germline V gene data show CDR1 as LNHDA and CDR2 as SQIVND (reference sequence). Trimming stripped 0 bases from V and 1 base from J, with 7 bases between. This CDR3 contains 15 residues. The CDR3, as DNA: TGTGCCAGTAGTATAGATCTCTCCAGCAATCAGCCCCAGCATTTT. This translates into CASSIDLSSNQPQHF.

The rearrangement links TRBV3-1 (or the pseudogene TRBV3-2) to TRBJ1-2; perhaps TRBD1 as D (6 bases). The V gene lost 0 bases and the J gene lost 7 bases, with 12 bases spanning the gap. The CDR3 covers 14 residues. Germline V gene data show CDR1 as LGHDT and CDR2 as YNNKEL (reference sequence). CDR3 coding DNA: TGTGCCAGCAGCCAAGACTACACAGGGTCTGGCTACACCTTC. Translated: CASSQDYTGSGYTF.

The chain employs TRBV7-9 and TRBJ1-1; no definite D call. The CDR3 spans 17 residues. Germline V lookup: CDR1 SEHNR, CDR2 FQNEAQ (reference sequence). The V end was cut by 7 bases, the J end by 0 bases, with 21 bases between. This CDR3 is CASNNKKVSAMNTEAFF. The CDR3 DNA reads as TGTGCCAGCAACAATAAAAAAGTATCGGCGATGAACACTGAAGCTTTCTTT.

V is TRBV7-2 and J is TRBJ1-1, with a tentative D call TRBD1 (6 bases). V was trimmed by 5 bases and J by 9 bases, leaving 16 bases between them. The CDR3 contains 13 residues. CDR1 and CDR2 from the germline V gene are SGHTA and FQGNSA. The CDR3 protein is CASSATEGGKAFF. The CDR3, as DNA: TGTGCCAGCAGCGCAACGGAAGGGGGAAAAGCTTTCTTT.

This clone was seen just once. This chain links TRBV24-1 with TRBJ2-3; the match to TRBD1 covers 10 bases. Germline V gene sequence: CDR1 KGHDR, CDR2 SFDVKD. This CDR3 has 16 amino acids. Losses at the gene ends were 2 bases for V and 6 bases for J; bases not matched to a gene: 7. The CDR3 spells CATSDSGTGAFDTQYF. The CDR3 nucleotides read TGTGCCACCAGTGATTCCGGGACAGGGGCGTTTGATACGCAGTATTTT.

The rearrangement joins TRBV19 to TRBJ2-1; 9 nucleotides match TRBD2. The V gene's germline CDR1 is LNHDA and CDR2 SQIVND (reference sequence). CDR3 length equals 15 residues. V trimming: 5 bases; J trimming: 3 bases; junction bases outside the gene matches: 5. The DNA of the CDR3 is TGTGCCAGTAGTCGTACTAGCGGGCACTACAATGAGCAGTTCTTC. Translation: CASSRTSGHYNEQFF.

This chain links TRBV10-1 with TRBJ1-5; D is unclear. V was pared by 5 bases and J by 0 bases, with 5 bases between. The germline gives CDR1 WNHNN, CDR2 SYGVQD (reference sequence). The CDR3 totals 13 residues. The CDR3 here is CASSWGSNQPQHF. The DNA for the CDR3 is TGCGCCAGCAGTTGGGGTAGCAATCAGCCCCAGCATTTT.

V and J are TRBV7-2 and TRBJ2-7, with a tentative D call TRBD1 (5 bases). V was cut by 1 base and J by 3 bases, with 10 bases left in between. The germline V gene encodes CDR1 SGHTA and CDR2 FQGNSA. This CDR3 contains 14 residues. The CDR3 nucleotides are TGTGCCAGCAGCTTAGATACAGGTAGCTACGAGCAGTACTTC. It translates to CASSLDTGSYEQYF.

The chain combines TRBV2 with TRBJ2-5; D may be TRBD1 (7 bases). This CDR3 contains 16 residues. The ends were cut back, 7 bases at V and 0 bases at J, with 18 bases in the middle. Germline loops: CDR1 SNHLY, CDR2 FYNNEI. The CDR3 nucleotides read TGTGCCAGCACCCGAGGCGGGACAGCCTACCAAGAGACCCAGTACTTC. Protein sequence: CASTRGGTAYQETQYF.

In its sample, this clone was seen a few times. The genes are TRBV9 and TRBJ2-1, with D perhaps matching TRBD1 (6 bases). Trimming stripped 0 bases from V and 3 bases from J, with 10 bases between. In germline, CDR1 is SGDLS, CDR2 YYNGEE. The CDR3 spans 15 residues. CDR3 amino acids: CASSVAGDFYNEQFF. In DNA, the CDR3 is TGTGCCAGCAGCGTAGCAGGGGATTTCTACAATGAGCAGTTCTTC.

This rearrangement joins TRBV14 to TRBJ1-3; no clear D gene. The V end lost 8 bases, the J end lost 3 bases, and 8 bases lay between the germline ends. The germline CDR1 and CDR2 sequences are SGHDN and FVKESK. CDR3 length equals 12 residues. CDR3 nucleotide sequence: TGTGCCAGCGGCCGGGGTGGAAACACCATATATTTT. Translation gives CASGRGGNTIYF.

The gene calls are TRBV7-2 and TRBJ2-2; TRBD2 aligns across 11 bases. The germline CDR1 and CDR2 sequences are SGHTA and FQGNSA. After removal of 6 bases from V and 4 bases from J, the junction contained 4 bases not matched to a gene. This CDR3 has 15 residues. CDR3 sequence (DNA): TGTGCCAGCAGGCCACTAGCGGGGGCCACCGGGGAGCTGTTTTTT. It encodes CASRPLAGATGELFF. The whole variable domain, filled in from reference TRBV7-2 and TRBJ2-2, reads GAGVSQSPSNKVTEKGKDVELRCDPISGHTALYWYRQSLGQGLEFLIYFQGNSAPDKSGLPSDRFSAERTGGSVSTLTIQRTQQEDSAVYLCASRPLAGATGELFFGEGSRLTVL.

This chain uses TRBV19 with TRBJ1-2; TRBD1 matches at 10 bases. This CDR3 has 17 amino acids. The trim removed 4 bases at V and 0 bases at J, leaving 8 bases unmatched. Looked up from germline, CDR1 is LNHDA and CDR2 is SQIVND (reference sequence). CDR3 in amino acids: CASSTWDRGTSNYGYTF. CDR3 in DNA: TGTGCCAGTAGTACCTGGGACAGGGGAACCTCTAACTATGGCTACACCTTC. The full variable domain, completed using reference TRBV19 and TRBJ1-2, is DGGITQSPKYLFRKEGQNVTLSCEQNLNHDAMYWYRQDPGQGLRLIYYSQIVNDFQKGDIAEGYSVSREKKESFPLTVTSAQKNPTAFYLCASSTWDRGTSNYGYTFGSGTRLTVV.

The chain is built from TRBV29-1 and TRBJ1-1; D is undetermined. V was pared by 4 bases and J by 2 bases, with 8 bases between. Germline V gives CDR1 SQVTM, CDR2 ANQGSEA. The CDR3 has 12 amino acids. The CDR3 sequence: CSVVAANTEAFF. CDR3 DNA: TGCAGCGTTGTGGCAGCCAACACTGAAGCTTTCTTT. Full variable domain (rest looked up from reference TRBV29-1 and TRBJ1-1): SAVISQKPSRDICQRGTSLTIQCQVDSQVTMMFWYRQQPGQSLTLIATANQGSEATYESGFVIDKFPISRPNLTFSTLTVSNMSPEDSSIYLCSVVAANTEAFFGQGTRLTVV.

The chain carries TRBV5-1 and TRBJ2-1, with D possibly being TRBD2 (5 bases). Between the trimmed V and J ends, which lost 2 bases and 6 bases, there was a span of 9 bases. The CDR3 loop spans 13 amino acids. Germline-derived CDR1 and CDR2 are SGHRS and YFSETQ. In DNA form, the CDR3 reads TGCGCCAGCAGCTTCGGGGATCGCAATGAGCAGTTCTTC. Translated, it gives CASSFGDRNEQFF.

This rearrangement joins TRBV5-1 to TRBJ2-1; 8 bases fit TRBD1. The CDR3 length is 16 residues. Per germline, CDR1 SGHRS and CDR2 YFSETQ. V trimming: 3 bases; J trimming: 0 bases; junction bases outside the gene matches: 5. The CDR3 DNA reads TGCGCCAGCAGCTCCCAGGGGGCTGGCTCCTACAATGAGCAGTTCTTC. Translating it yields CASSSQGAGSYNEQFF.

V is TRBV11-3 and J is TRBJ2-4; possibly TRBD2 for D (7 bases). Looked up from germline, CDR1 is SGHNT and CDR2 is YENEEA. Trimming stripped 5 bases from V and 5 bases from J, with 16 bases between. The CDR3 contains 15 residues. For the CDR3, the DNA is TGTGCCAGCAGCCCGGGGGGCAGGATAGAAAACATTCAGTACTTC. This encodes CASSPGGRIENIQYF.

The chain uses TRBV28 and TRBJ1-5; D unclear. The germline V gene encodes CDR1 MDHEN and CDR2 SYDVKM. Trimming removed 3 bases from V and 2 bases from J, with 11 bases in between. The CDR3 contains 15 residues. This chain's CDR3 is CASSFGGDGNQPQHF. CDR3 nucleotides: TGTGCCAGCAGTTTCGGCGGGGATGGCAATCAGCCCCAGCATTTT.

The rearrangement uses TRBV7-2 and TRBJ2-7; unclear D gene. CDR1 and CDR2 from the germline V gene are SGHTA and FQGNSA. Trimming stripped 5 bases from V and 2 bases from J, with 4 bases between. This CDR3 has 11 residues. This CDR3 reads CASSAPYEQYF. CDR3 coding DNA: TGTGCCAGCAGCGCCCCCTACGAGCAGTACTTC.